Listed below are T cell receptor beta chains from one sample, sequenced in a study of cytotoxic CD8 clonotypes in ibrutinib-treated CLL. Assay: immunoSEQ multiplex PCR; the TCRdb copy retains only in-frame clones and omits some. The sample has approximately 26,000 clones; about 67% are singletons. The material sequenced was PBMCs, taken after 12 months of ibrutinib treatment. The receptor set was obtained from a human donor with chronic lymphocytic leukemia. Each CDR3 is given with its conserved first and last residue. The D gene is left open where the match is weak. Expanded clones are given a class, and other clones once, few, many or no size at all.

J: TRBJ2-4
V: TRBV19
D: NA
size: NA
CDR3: CASSIAKNIQYF
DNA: TGTGCCAGTAGTATAGCCAAAAACATTCAGTACTTC

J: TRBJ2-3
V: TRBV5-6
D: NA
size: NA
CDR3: CASSLREANADTQYF
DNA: TGTGCCAGCAGCCTCCGGGAAGCTAACGCAGATACGCAGTATTTT

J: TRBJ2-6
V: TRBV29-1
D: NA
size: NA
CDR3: CSVGVGSGANVLTF
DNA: TGCAGCGTTGGAGTGGGATCTGGGGCCAACGTCCTGACTTTC

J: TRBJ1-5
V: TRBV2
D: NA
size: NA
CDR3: CASSAGTGGNQPQHF
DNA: TGTGCCAGCAGTGCCGGGACGGGGGGCAATCAGCCCCAGCATTTT

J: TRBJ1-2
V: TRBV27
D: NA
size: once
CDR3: CASTPRQGGYGYTF
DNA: TGTGCCAGCACCCCTCGTCAGGGCGGCTATGGCTACACCTTC

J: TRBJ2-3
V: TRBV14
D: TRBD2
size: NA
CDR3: CASSPPGLGTDTQYF
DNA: TGTGCCAGCAGCCCCCCGGGACTAGGGACAGATACGCAGTATTTT

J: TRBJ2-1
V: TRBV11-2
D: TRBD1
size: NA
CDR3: CASSLLGTGGYNEQFF
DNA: TGTGCCAGCAGCTTACTAGGGACAGGCGGGTACAATGAGCAGTTCTTC

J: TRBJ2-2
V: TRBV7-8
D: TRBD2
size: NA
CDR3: CAASGRAGGRTGELFF
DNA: TGTGCCGCCAGCGGGAGAGCGGGGGGGCGCACCGGGGAGCTGTTTTTT

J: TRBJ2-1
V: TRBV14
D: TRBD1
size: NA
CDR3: CASSQQGTGLRNEQFF
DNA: TGTGCCAGCAGCCAACAAGGGACAGGGCTGAGGAATGAGCAGTTCTTC

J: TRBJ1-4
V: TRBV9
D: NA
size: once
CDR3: CATEPGATPFLEKLFF
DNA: TGTGCCACGGAACCAGGGGCGACGCCGTTTTTAGAAAAACTGTTTTTT